This T cell receptor (beta chain) came from a study of OX40 agonist ivuxolimab in advanced cancers. Assay: immunoSEQ multiplex PCR; the TCRdb copy retains only in-frame clones and omits some. Altogether tens of thousands of clones are present, around 83% being singletons, with the ten largest covering 2% to 2.5%. There are 14 residues in the CDR3. The V end was cut by 5 bases, the J end by 6 bases, with 16 bases between. Germline assignment: CDR1 MNHNY and CDR2 SVGAGI (reference sequence). This clone was seen a handful of times. The V and J genes are TRBV6-6 and TRBJ1-1, with a tentative D call TRBD1 (6 bases). The sequence derives from an adult with an advanced solid tumor such as melanoma, head and neck, liver or kidney cancer. The material was CD4+ or CD8+ T cells sorted from blood, obtained in a trial of the OX40 agonist ivuxolimab. This CDR3 is CASSGAGGRPEAFF. The CDR3 bases are TGTGCCAGCAGTGGGGCCGGGGGGCGTCCTGAAGCTTTCTTT.